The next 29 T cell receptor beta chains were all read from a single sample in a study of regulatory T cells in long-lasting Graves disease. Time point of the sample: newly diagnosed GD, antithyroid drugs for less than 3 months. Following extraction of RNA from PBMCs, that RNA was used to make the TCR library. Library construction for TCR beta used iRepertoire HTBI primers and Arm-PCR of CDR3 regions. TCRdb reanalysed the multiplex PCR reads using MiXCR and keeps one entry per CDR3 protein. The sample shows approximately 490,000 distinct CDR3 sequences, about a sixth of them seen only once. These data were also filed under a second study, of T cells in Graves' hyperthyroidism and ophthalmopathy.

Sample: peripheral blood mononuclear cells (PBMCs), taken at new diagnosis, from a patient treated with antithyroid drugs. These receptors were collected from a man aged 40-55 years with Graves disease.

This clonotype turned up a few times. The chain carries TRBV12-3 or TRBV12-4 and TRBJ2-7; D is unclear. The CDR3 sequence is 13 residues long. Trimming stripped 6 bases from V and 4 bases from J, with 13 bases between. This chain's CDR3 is CASSRPVGYEQYF. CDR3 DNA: TGTGCCAGCAGCCGCCCTGTTGGGTACGAGCAGTACTTC.

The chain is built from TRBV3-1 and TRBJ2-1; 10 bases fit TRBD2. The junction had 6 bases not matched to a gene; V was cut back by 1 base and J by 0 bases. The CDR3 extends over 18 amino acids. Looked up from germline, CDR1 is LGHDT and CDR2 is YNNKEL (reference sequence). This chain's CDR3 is CASSQVAASGSSYNEQFF. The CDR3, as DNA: TGTGCCAGCAGCCAAGTGGCGGCTAGCGGGAGCTCCTACAATGAGCAGTTCTTC.

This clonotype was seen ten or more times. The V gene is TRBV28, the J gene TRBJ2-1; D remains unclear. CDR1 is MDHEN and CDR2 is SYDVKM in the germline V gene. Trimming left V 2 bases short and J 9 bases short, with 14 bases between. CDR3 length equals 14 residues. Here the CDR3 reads CASSLPLVGSEQFF. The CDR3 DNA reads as TGTGCCAGCAGTTTACCCCTAGTCGGTAGTGAGCAGTTCTTC.

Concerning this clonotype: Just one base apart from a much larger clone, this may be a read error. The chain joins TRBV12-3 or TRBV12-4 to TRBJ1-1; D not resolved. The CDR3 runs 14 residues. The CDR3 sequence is CASSLWQTNTVAFF. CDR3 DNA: TGTGCCAGCAGTTTATGGCAAACGAACACTGTAGCTTTCTTT.

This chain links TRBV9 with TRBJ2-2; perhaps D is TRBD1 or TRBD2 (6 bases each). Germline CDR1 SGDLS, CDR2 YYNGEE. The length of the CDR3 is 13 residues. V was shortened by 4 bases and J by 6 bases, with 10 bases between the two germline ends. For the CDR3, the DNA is TGTGCCAGCAGCTCCGGGGGCGCCGGGGAGCTGTTTTTT. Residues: CASSSGGAGELFF.

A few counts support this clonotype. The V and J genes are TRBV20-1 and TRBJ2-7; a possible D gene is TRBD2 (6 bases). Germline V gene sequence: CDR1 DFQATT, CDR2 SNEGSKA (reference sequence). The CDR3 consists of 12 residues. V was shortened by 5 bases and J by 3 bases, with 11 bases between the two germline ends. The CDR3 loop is CSAPTRFYEQYF. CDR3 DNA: TGCAGTGCTCCGACTAGATTCTACGAGCAGTACTTC.

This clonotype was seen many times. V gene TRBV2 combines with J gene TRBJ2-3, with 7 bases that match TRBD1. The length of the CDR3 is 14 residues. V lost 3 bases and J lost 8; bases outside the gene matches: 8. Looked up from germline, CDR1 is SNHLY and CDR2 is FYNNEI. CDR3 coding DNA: TGTGCCAGCAGTGATGGGACAGCCAGGGGTACGCAGTATTTT. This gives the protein CASSDGTARGTQYF.

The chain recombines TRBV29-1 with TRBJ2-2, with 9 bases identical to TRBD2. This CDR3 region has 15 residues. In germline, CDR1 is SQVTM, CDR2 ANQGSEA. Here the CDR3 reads CTLPPPREGTGELFF. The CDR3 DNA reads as TGCACCCTACCCCCCCCGCGGGAGGGCACCGGGGAGCTGTTTTTT.

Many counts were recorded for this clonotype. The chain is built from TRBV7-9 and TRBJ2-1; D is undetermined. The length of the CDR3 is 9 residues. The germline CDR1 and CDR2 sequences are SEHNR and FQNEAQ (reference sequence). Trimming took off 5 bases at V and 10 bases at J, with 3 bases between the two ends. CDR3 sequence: CASSGEQFF. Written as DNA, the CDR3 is TGTGCCAGCAGCGGCGAGCAGTTCTTC.

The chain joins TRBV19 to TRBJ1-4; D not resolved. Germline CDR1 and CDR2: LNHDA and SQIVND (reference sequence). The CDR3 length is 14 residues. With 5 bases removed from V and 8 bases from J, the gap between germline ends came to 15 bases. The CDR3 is CASSPALPREKLFF. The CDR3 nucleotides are TGTGCCAGTAGTCCGGCGCTCCCGCGGGAAAAACTGTTTTTT.

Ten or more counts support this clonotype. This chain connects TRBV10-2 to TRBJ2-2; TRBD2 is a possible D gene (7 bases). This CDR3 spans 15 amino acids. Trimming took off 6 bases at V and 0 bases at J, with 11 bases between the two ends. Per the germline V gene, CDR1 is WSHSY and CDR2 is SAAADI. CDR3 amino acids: CASSARGPNTGELFF. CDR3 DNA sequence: TGCGCCAGCAGCGCGCGGGGGCCGAACACCGGGGAGCTGTTTTTT.

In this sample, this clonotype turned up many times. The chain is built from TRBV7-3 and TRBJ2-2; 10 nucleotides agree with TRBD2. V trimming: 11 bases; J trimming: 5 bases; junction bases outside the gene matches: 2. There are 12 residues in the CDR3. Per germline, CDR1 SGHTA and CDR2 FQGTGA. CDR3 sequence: CASGLATGELFF. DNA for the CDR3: TGTGCCTCGGGACTAGCGACCGGGGAGCTGTTTTTT.

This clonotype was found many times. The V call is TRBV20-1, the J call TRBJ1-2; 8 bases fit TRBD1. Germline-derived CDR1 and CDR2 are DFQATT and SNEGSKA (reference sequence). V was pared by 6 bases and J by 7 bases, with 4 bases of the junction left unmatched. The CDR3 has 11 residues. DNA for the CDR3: TGCAGTGCCCCGGACAGGGCTGGCTACACCTTC. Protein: CSAPDRAGYTF.

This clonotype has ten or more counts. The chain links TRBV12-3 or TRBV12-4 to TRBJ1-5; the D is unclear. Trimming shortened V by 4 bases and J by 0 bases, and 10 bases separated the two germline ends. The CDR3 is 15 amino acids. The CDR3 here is CASSSDGNSNQPQHF. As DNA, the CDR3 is TGTGCCAGCAGTTCAGACGGGAATAGCAATCAGCCCCAGCATTTT.

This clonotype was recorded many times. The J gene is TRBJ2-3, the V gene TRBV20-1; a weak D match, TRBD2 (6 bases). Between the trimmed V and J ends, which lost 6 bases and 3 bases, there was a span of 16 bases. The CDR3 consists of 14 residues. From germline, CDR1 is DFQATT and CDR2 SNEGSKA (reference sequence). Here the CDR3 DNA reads TGCAGTGCAACCCGACTAGTTAGGACAGATACGCAGTATTTT. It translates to CSATRLVRTDTQYF.

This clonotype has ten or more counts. The CDR3 protein is CSAITGTVSYEQYF. CDR3 DNA: TGCAGTGCTATAACCGGGACAGTCTCCTACGAGCAGTACTTC. The chain is built from TRBV20-1 and TRBJ2-7; TRBD1 matches at 7 bases. The CDR3 is 14 residues long. V trimming: 4 bases; J trimming: 0 bases; junction bases outside the gene matches: 6. Germline V gene data show CDR1 as DFQATT and CDR2 as SNEGSKA (reference sequence).

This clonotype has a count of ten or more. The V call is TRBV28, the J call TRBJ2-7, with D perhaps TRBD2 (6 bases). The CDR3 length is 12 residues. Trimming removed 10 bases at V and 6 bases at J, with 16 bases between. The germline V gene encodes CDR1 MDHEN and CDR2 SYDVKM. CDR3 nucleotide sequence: TGTGCCACCACCCGACTAGTAGGCGAGCAGTACTTC. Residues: CATTRLVGEQYF. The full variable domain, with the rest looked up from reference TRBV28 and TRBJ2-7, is DVKVTQSSRYLVKRTGEKVFLECVQDMDHENMFWYRQDPGLGLRLIYFSYDVKMKEKGDIPEGYSVSREKKERFSLILESASTNQTSMYLCATTRLVGEQYFGPGTRLTVT.

The CDR3 nucleotides read TGCAGTGCTTCTCCCCTCTCGGGAGAATATGAGCAGTTCTTC. This translates into CSASPLSGEYEQFF. V is TRBV20-1 and J is TRBJ2-1; the D gene is possibly TRBD2 (6 bases). V shed 5 bases and J shed 8 bases, with 19 bases lying between them. From germline, CDR1 is DFQATT and CDR2 SNEGSKA (reference sequence). The CDR3 contains 14 residues.

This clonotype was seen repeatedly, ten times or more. The CDR3 is CASSKTPNEQFF. In DNA, the CDR3 is TGTGCCAGCAGCAAGACCCCGAATGAGCAGTTCTTC. The chain uses TRBV11-2 and TRBJ2-1; D is undetermined. Germline V CDR1 and CDR2: SGHAT, FQNNGV. The germline V and J ends were trimmed by 5 bases and 7 bases, with 9 bases remaining between them. This CDR3 has 12 amino acids. Full variable domain (rest looked up from reference TRBV11-2 and TRBJ2-1): EAGVAQSPRYKIIEKRQSVAFWCNPISGHATLYWYQQILGQGPKLLIQFQNNGVVDDSQLPKDRFSAERLKGVDSTLKIQPAKLEDSAVYLCASSKTPNEQFFGPGTRLTVL.

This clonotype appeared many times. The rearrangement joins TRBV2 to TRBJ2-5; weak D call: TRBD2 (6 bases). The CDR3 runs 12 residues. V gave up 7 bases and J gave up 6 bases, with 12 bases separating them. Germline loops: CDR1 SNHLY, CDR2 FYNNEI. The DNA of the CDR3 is TGTGCCAGCACGGGGGAAACTAAGACCCAGTACTTC. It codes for CASTGETKTQYF.

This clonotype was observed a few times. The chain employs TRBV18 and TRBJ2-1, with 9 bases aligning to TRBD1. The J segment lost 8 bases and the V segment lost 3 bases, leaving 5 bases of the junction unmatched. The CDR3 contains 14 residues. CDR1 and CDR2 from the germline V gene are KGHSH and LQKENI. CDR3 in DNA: TGTGCCAGCTCACCCATACAGGGGGCGGATGAGCAGTTCTTC. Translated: CASSPIQGADEQFF.

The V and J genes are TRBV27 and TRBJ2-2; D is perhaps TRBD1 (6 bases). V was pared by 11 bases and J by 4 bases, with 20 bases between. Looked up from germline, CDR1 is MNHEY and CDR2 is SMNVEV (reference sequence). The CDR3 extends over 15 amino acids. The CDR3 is CARARGLVGTGELFF. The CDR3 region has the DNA TGTGCCCGCGCTAGGGGGTTGGTCGGCACCGGGGAGCTGTTTTTT.

CDR3 nucleotide sequence: TGTGCCAGCAGCCAAGGGGGACTAGCGGGAATCAGGAGCGCGCAGTATTTT. As protein: CASSQGGLAGIRSAQYF. The chain carries TRBV3-1 and TRBJ2-3, with 13 bases fitting TRBD2. J was trimmed by 10 bases and V by 1 base; bases with no gene match: 11. The CDR3 is 17 amino acids. Germline loops: CDR1 LGHDT, CDR2 YNNKEL (reference sequence).

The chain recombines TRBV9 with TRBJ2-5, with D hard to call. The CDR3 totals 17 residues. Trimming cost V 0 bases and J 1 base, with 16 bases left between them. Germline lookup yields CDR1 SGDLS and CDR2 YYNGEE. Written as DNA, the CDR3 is TGTGCCAGCAGCGTAGATCCCCTAAAGGGCCTCCAAGAGACCCAGTACTTC. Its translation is CASSVDPLKGLQETQYF.

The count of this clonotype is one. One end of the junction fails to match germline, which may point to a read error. The CDR3 is CASSLMGQGTTYGQYF. The CDR3 DNA reads as TGTGCCAGCAGCTTAATGGGACAGGGGACTACCTACGGGCAGTACTTC. The V call is TRBV13, the J call TRBJ2-7, with 10 bases lining up with TRBD1. This CDR3 has 16 residues. Germline V gene data show CDR1 as PRHDT and CDR2 as FYEKMQ (reference sequence).

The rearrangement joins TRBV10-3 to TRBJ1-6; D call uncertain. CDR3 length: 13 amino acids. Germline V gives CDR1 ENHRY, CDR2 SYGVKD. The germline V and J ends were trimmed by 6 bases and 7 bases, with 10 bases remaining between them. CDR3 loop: CAIRPYQNSPLHF. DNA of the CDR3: TGTGCCATCAGGCCGTATCAGAATTCACCCCTCCACTTT.

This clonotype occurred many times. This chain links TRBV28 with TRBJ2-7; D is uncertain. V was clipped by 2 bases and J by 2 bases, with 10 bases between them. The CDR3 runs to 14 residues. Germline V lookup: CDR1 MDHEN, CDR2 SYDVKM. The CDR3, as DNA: TGTGCCAGCAGTTTACCCAGCGACCCCTACGAGCAGTACTTC. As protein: CASSLPSDPYEQYF.

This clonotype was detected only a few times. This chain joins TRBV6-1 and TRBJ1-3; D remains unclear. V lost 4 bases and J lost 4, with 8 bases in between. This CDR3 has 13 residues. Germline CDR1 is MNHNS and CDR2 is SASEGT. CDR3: CASSGTAGNTIYF. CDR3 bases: TGTGCCAGCAGTGGCACAGCCGGAAACACCATATATTTT.

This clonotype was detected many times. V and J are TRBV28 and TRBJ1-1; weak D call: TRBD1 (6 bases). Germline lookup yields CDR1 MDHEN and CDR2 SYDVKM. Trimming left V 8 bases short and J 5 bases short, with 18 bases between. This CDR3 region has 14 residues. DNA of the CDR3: TGTGCCAGCGGGGTGGGGGGGCGACTGACTGAAGCTTTCTTT. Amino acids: CASGVGGRLTEAFF. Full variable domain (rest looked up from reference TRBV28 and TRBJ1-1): DVKVTQSSRYLVKRTGEKVFLECVQDMDHENMFWYRQDPGLGLRLIYFSYDVKMKEKGDIPEGYSVSREKKERFSLILESASTNQTSMYLCASGVGGRLTEAFFGQGTRLTVV.